This entry features one T cell receptor (beta chain) sequence. Its antigen is still unknown. These data come from a study of T cell repertoires in cytomegalovirus infection. Study context: CMV epitopes that were recently identified and HLA-C-restricted were used alongside well-studied HLA-B-restricted ones. Both a matching HLA type and CMV infection were indicated by public TCR beta signatures. Findings and limits, study-wide: Dominant in the ex vivo response were TCR beta clonotypes restricted by HLA-C and specific for CMV. CMV carriers with the relevant HLA were identified by cumulative public TCR beta family frequency.

This CDR3 is 14 amino acids long. Germline V CDR1 and CDR2: SGHAT, FQNNGV. The trim removed 4 bases at V and 4 bases at J, leaving 2 bases unmatched. A single record per CDR3 protein comes from TCRdb applying MiXCR to the reads. Of about 69,000 distinct CDR3 sequences in the sample, under 30% were seen once. The chain combines TRBV11-2 with TRBJ2-1; 9 bases are a match to TRBD2. Source: CD8+ T cells from cultured PBMCs, taken from culture after CMV antigen stimulation. The source of this sequence is a human donor in good health (CMV status not recorded). Some clones in this sample may be carry-over from other donors' samples. CDR3: CASSSAGGYNEQFF. CDR3 coding DNA: TGTGCCAGCAGCTCCGCGGGGGGGTACAATGAGCAGTTCTTC.